Relative to its sample, the clone carrying this T cell receptor beta chain is medium-sized (0.01 to 0.1%). Antigen unknown. This record belongs to a study of spatial heterogeneity in lung cancer. Across the whole study: Compared with alpha-chain sequences, beta-chain sequences were consistently detected in greater numbers. For the average unique TCR and UMI combination, more than 8.5 occurrences appeared in raw reads.

As to time point: sample taken at primary tumor resection. Individually, TCR cDNA molecules were each labelled with a unique molecular identifier. TCRdb re-called the 5' RACE reads through MiXCR, storing one row per CDR3 protein. The sample lists several thousand distinct CDR3 sequences; over 5% were seen once. CDR3 length: 14 amino acids. V was pared by 4 bases and J by 9 bases, with 13 bases between. Findings and limits, study-wide: Mutation tallies in tumors tracked expanded intratumoral alpha and beta TCR counts.

This material consisted of lung tumor tissue, taken at surgery. The V and J genes are TRBV12-3 or TRBV12-4 and TRBJ1-6; tentative D call: TRBD1 (6 bases). The origin of this receptor is a male donor with early-stage non-small cell lung cancer. This CDR3 is CASSSSGGASPLHF. In nucleotides, the CDR3 is TGTGCCAGCAGTTCCTCTGGGGGGGCTTCACCCCTCCACTTT.